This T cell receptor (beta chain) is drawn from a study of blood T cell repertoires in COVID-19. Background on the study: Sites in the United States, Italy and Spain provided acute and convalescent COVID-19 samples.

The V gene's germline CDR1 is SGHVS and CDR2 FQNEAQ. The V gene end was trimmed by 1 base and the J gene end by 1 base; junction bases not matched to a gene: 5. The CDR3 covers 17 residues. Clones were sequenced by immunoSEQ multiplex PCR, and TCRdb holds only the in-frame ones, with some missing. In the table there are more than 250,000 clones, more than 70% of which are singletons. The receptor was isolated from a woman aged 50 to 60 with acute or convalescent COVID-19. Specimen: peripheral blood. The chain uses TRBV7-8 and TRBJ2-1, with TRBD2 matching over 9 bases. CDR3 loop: CASSLVVAGASYNEQFF. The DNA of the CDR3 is TGTGCCAGCAGCTTAGTCGTAGCGGGAGCTTCCTACAATGAGCAGTTCTTC. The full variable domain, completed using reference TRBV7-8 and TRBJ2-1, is GAGVSQSPRYKVAKRGQDVALRCDPISGHVSLFWYQQALGQGPEFLTYFQNEAQLDKSGLPSDRFFAERPEGSVSTLKIQRTQQEDSAVYLCASSLVVAGASYNEQFFGPGTRLTVL.